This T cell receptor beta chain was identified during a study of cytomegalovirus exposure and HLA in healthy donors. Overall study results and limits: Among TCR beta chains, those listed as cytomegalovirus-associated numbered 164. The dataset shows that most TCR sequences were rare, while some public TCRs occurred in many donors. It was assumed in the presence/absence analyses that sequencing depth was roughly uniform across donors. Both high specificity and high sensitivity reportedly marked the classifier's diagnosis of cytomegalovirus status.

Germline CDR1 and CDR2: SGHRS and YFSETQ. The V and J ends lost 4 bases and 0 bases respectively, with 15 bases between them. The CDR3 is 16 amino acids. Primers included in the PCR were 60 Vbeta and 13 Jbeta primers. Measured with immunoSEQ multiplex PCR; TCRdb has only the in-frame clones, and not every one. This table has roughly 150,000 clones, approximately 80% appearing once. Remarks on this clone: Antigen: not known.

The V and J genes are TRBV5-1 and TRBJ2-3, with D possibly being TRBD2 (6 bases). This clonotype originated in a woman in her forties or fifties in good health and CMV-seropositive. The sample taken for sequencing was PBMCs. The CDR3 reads CASSGHSGTSTDTQYF. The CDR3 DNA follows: TGCGCCAGCAGCGGGCACTCCGGGACTAGCACAGATACGCAGTATTTT. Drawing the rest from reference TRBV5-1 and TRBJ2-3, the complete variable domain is KAGVTQTPRYLIKTRGQQVTLSCSPISGHRSVSWYQQTPGQGLQFLFEYFSETQRNKGNFPGRFSGRQFSNSRSEMNVSTLELGDSALYLCASSGHSGTSTDTQYFGPGTRLTVL.